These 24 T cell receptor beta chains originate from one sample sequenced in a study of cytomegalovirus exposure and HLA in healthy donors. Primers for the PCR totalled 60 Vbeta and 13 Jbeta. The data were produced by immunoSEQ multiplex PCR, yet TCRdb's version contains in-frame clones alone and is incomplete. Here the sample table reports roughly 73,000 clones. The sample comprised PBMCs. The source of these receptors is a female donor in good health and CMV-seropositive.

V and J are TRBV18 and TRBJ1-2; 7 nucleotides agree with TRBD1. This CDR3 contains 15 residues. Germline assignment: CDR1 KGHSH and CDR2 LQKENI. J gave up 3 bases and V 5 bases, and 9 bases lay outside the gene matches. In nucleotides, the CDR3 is TGTGCCAGCTCAGAAAACAGGGGCCCAGACTATGGCTACACCTTC. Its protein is CASSENRGPDYGYTF.

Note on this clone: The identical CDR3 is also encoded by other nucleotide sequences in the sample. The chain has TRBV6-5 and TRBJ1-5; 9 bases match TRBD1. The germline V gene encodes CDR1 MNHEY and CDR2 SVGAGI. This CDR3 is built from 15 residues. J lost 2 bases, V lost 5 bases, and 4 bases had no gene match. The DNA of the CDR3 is TGTGCCAGCAGTCCCGACAGGGGGGGCAATCAGCCCCAGCATTTT. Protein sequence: CASSPDRGGNQPQHF.

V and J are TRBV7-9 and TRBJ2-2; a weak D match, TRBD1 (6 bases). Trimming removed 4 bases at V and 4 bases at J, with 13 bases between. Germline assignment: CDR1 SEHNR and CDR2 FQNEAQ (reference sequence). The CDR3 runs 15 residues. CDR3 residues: CASSSATGSTGELFF. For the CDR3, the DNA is TGTGCCAGCAGCTCCGCTACAGGGTCCACCGGGGAGCTGTTTTTT.

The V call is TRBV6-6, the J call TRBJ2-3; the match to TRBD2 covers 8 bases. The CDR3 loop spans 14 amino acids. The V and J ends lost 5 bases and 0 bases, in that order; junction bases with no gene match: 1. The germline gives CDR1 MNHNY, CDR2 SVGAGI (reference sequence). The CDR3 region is CASSPGGSTDTQYF. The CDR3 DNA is TGTGCCAGCAGTCCGGGGGGGAGCACAGATACGCAGTATTTT.

The CDR3 spells CATSEGSGNTIYF. CDR3 nucleotide sequence: TGTGCCACCAGTGAGGGCTCTGGAAACACCATATATTTT. This chain joins TRBV15 and TRBJ1-3; D uncertain. Germline CDR1 LNHNV, CDR2 YYDKDF (reference sequence). The length of the CDR3 is 13 residues. The V and J ends lost 6 bases and 0 bases respectively, with 6 bases between them.

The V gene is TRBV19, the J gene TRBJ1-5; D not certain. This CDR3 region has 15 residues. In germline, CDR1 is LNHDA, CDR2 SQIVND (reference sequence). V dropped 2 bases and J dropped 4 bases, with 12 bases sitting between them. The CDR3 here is CASSISGKRNQPQHF. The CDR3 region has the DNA TGTGCCAGTAGTATATCAGGAAAAAGGAATCAGCCCCAGCATTTT.

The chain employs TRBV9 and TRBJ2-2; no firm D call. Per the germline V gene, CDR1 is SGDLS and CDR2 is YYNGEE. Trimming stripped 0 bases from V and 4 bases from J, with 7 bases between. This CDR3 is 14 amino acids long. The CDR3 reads CASSVARATGELFF. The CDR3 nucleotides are TGTGCCAGCAGCGTAGCGCGTGCCACCGGGGAGCTGTTTTTT.

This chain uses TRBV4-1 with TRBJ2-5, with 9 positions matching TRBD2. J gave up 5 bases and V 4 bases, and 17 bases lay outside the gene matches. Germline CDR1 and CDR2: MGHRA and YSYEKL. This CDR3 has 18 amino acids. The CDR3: CASSPGLAPELAWETQYF. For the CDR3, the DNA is TGCGCCAGCAGCCCCGGACTAGCGCCAGAGCTGGCCTGGGAGACCCAGTACTTC.

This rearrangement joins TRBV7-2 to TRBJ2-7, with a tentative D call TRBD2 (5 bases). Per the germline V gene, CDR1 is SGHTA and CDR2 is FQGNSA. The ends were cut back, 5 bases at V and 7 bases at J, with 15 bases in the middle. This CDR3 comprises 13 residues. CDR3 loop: CASSHPGLGEQYF. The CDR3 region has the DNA TGTGCCAGCAGCCATCCGGGGTTGGGGGAGCAGTACTTC.

The CDR3 here is CATRGLGTGEFVGGYTF. The CDR3 DNA sequence: TGTGCCACTCGGGGGCTCGGGACAGGGGAGTTTGTGGGGGGCTACACCTTC. The J gene is TRBJ1-2, the V gene TRBV27; 10 nucleotides line up with TRBD1. CDR1 and CDR2 from the germline V gene are MNHEY and SMNVEV (reference sequence). With 10 bases clipped from V and 8 bases from J, the junction kept 22 bases outside the gene matches. The CDR3 runs 17 residues.

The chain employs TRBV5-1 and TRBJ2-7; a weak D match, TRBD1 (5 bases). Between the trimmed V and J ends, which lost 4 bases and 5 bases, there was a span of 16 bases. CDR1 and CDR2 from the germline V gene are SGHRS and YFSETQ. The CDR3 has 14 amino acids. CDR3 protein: CASSVDRFRNEQYF. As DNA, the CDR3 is TGCGCCAGCAGCGTAGACAGATTTAGGAACGAGCAGTACTTC.

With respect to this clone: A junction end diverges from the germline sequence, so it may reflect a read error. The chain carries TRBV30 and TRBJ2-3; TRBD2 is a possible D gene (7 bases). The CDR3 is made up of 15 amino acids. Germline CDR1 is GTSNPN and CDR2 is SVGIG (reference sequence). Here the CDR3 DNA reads TGTGCCGGGAGTGTACGAGGGGGGGCATCAGATACGCAGTATTTT. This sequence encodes CAGSVRGGASDTQYF.

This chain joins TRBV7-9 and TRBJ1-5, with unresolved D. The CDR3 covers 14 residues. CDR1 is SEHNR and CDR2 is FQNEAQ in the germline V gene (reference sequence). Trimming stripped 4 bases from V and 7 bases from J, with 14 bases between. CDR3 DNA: TGTGCCAGCAGCTCATCGGGCCGGGAGCAGCCCCAGCATTTT. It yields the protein CASSSSGREQPQHF.

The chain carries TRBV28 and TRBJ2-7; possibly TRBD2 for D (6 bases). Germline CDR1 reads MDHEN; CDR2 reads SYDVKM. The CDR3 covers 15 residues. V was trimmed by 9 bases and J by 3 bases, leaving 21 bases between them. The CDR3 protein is CASYPSRGLGYEQYF. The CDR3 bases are TGTGCCAGTTACCCTTCTCGGGGACTTGGCTACGAGCAGTACTTC.

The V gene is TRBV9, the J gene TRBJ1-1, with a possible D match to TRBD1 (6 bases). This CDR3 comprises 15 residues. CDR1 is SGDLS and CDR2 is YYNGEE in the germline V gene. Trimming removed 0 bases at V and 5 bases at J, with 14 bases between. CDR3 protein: CASSVGGGVGTEAFF. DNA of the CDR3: TGTGCCAGCAGCGTAGGAGGGGGGGTGGGAACTGAAGCTTTCTTT. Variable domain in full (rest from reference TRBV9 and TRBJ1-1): DSGVTQTPKHLITATGQRVTLRCSPRSGDLSVYWYQQSLDQGLQFLIQYYNGEERAKGNILERFSAQQFPDLHSELNLSSLELGDSALYFCASSVGGGVGTEAFFGQGTRLTVV.

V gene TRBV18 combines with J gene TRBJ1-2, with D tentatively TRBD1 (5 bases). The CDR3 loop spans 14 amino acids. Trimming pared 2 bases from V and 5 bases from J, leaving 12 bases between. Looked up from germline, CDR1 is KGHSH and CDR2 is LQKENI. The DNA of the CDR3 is TGTGCCAGCTCACCAGGGGGGGACCCATATGGCTACACCTTC. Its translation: CASSPGGDPYGYTF.

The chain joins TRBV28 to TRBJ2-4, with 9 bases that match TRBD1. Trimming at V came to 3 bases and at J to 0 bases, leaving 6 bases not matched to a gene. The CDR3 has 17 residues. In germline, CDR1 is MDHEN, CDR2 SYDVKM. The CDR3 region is CASSFFGTGLAKNIQYF. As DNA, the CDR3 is TGTGCCAGCAGTTTTTTTGGGACAGGGCTAGCCAAAAACATTCAGTACTTC.

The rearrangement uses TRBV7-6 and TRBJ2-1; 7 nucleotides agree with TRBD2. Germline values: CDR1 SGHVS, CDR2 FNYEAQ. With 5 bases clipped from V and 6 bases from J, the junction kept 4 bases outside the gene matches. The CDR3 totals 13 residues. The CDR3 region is CASSRAGINEQFF. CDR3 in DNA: TGTGCCAGCAGCCGAGCGGGAATCAATGAGCAGTTCTTC.

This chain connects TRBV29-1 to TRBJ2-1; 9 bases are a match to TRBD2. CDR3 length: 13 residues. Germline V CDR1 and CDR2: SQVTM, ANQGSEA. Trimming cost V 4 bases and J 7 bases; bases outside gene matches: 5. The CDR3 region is CSVGGGALNEQFF. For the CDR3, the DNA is TGCAGCGTTGGCGGGGGGGCGTTGAATGAGCAGTTCTTC.

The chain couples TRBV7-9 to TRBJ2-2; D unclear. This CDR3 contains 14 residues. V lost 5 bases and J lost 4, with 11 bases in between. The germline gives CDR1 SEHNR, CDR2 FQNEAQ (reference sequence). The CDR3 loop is CASSQKTATGELFF. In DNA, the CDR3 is TGTGCCAGCAGCCAAAAAACTGCCACCGGGGAGCTGTTTTTT.

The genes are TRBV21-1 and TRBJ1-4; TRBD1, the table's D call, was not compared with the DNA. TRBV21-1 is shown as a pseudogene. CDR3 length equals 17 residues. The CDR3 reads CASSKDEVRGPNEKLFF. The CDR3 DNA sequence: TGTGCCAGCAGCAAAGACGAGGTCAGGGGGCCTAATGAAAAACTGTTTTTT.

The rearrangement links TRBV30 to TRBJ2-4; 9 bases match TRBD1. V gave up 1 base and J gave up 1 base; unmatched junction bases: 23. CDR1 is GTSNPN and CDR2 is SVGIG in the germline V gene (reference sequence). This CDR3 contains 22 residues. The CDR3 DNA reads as TGTGCCTGGAGTGAGTCAGGTAGTATGGGACAGGGAGGAAAAAAGGCCAAAAACATTCAGTACTTC. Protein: CAWSESGSMGQGGKKAKNIQYF.

The CDR3 sequence: CAWNRQGRNSPLHF. The CDR3 DNA reads TGTGCCTGGAATCGACAGGGGCGAAATTCACCCCTCCACTTT. The chain joins TRBV30 to TRBJ1-6; 8 bases line up with TRBD1. V dropped 4 bases and J dropped 7; count of bases not matched to a gene: 6. The CDR3 sequence is 14 residues long. Germline V CDR1 and CDR2: GTSNPN, SVGIG (reference sequence).

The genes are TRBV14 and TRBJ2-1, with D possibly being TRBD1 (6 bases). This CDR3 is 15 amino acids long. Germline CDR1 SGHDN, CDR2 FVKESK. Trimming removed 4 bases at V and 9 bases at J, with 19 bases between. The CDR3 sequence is CASSLDRTYQGEQFF. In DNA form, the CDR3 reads TGTGCCAGCAGCCTAGACAGGACTTACCAAGGTGAGCAGTTCTTC. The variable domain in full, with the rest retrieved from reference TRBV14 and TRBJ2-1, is EAGVTQFPSHSVIEKGQTVTLRCDPISGHDNLYWYRRVMGKEIKFLLHFVKESKQDESGMPNNRFLAERTGGTYSTLKVQPAELEDSGVYFCASSLDRTYQGEQFFGPGTRLTVL.